Listed here is a single TCR beta chain. Measured with immunoSEQ multiplex PCR; TCRdb has only the in-frame clones, and not every one. The sample carries approximately 80,000 clones, about 88% recorded once. The CDR3 is made up of 13 amino acids. V was trimmed by 3 bases and J by 5 bases, leaving 10 bases between them. Per the germline V gene, CDR1 is LNHDA and CDR2 is SQIVND (reference sequence). The sample comes from a study of blood T cell repertoires in COVID-19. Study-wide background: COVID-19 samples collected from the United States, Italy and Spain covered acute and convalescent phases.

Material for sequencing was peripheral blood. The chain carries TRBV19 and TRBJ2-5, with D maybe TRBD2 (6 bases). The clonotype was recovered from a human donor in a cohort sampled during active COVID-19. In nucleotides, the CDR3 is TGTGCCAGTAGTATTGGGGGGTTTGAGACCCAGTACTTC. Protein sequence: CASSIGGFETQYF.